The present entry profiles one T cell receptor beta chain with its context. Seattle researchers signed up patients amid active infection and tracked them longitudinally. The sample originates from a study of blood T cell repertoires in COVID-19. Study background: Acute-phase and convalescent COVID-19 samples originated in the United States, Italy and Spain.

Original processing methods: How many nucleated cells were present was estimated from reference gene primer amplification. The protocol was immunoSEQ multiplex PCR, while the TCRdb copy is restricted to in-frame clones and leaves out a portion. V and J calls and clone size come straight from that table; D and trimming were deduced from the DNA. The data hold 400,000 to 450,000 clones, with approximately 91% observed a single time. The sequence came from a middle-aged woman with COVID-19, enrolled during active disease. Sequenced material: peripheral blood.

In nucleotides, the CDR3 is TGTGCCACCAGTCGCCCAGGGAGGGAGCCCCAGCATTTT. Translation: CATSRPGREPQHF. V gene TRBV24-1 combines with J gene TRBJ1-5; the D gene is possibly TRBD1 (5 bases). Trimming shortened V by 6 bases and J by 8 bases, and 13 bases separated the two germline ends. Germline CDR1 is KGHDR and CDR2 is SFDVKD. This CDR3 has 13 residues.